The 23 T cell receptor beta chains listed next were all sequenced from one sample in a study of neoadjuvant anti-PD-1 for oral cavity cancer. Produced via immunoSEQ multiplex PCR; TCRdb's table is partial and in-frame only. The data contain approximately 37,000 clones, just under 90% of them singletons. This material consisted of PBMCs, taken before nivolumab (anti-PD-1) treatment. These receptors all come from a person between 35 and 79 years old with oral cavity squamous cell carcinoma.

The chain links TRBV10-3 to TRBJ2-5; D is possibly TRBD2 (6 bases). V shed 3 bases and J shed 5 bases, with 10 bases lying between them. Germline V gives CDR1 ENHRY, CDR2 SYGVKD. The CDR3 consists of 13 residues. CDR3 in amino acids: CAISDGGRETQYF. CDR3 coding DNA: TGTGCCATCAGTGATGGGGGGAGGGAGACCCAGTACTTC.

V and J are TRBV28 and TRBJ1-6; possibly TRBD1 for D (6 bases). Trimming left V 1 base short and J 7 bases short, with 20 bases between. This CDR3 region has 18 residues. CDR1 and CDR2 from the germline V gene are MDHEN and SYDVKM. CDR3 amino acids: CASSLFKPGQLTNSPLHF. CDR3 coding DNA: TGTGCCAGCAGTTTATTCAAACCCGGACAGTTGACGAATTCACCCCTCCACTTT.

The chain has TRBV27 and TRBJ1-3; D is undetermined. Germline V lookup: CDR1 MNHEY, CDR2 SMNVEV (reference sequence). CDR3 length equals 15 residues. The ends were cut back, 3 bases at V and 0 bases at J, with 9 bases in the middle. CDR3 sequence: CASSLTSSSGNTIYF. For the CDR3, the DNA is TGTGCCAGCAGTTTGACATCTTCCTCTGGAAACACCATATATTTT.

This chain connects TRBV27 to TRBJ2-6; D possibly corresponds to TRBD2 (5 bases). Trimming shortened V by 3 bases and J by 0 bases, and 12 bases separated the two germline ends. CDR1 is MNHEY, CDR2 SMNVEV, per germline (reference sequence). The CDR3 totals 17 residues. This CDR3 is CASSFEGSSSGANVLTF. The CDR3 DNA follows: TGTGCCAGCAGTTTTGAGGGTTCTAGCTCTGGGGCCAACGTCCTGACTTTC.

This clone was counted between two and nine times. The CDR3 region is CASSPGSNEQFF. For the CDR3, the DNA is TGCGCCAGCAGCCCGGGGAGCAATGAGCAGTTCTTC. J is TRBJ2-1 and V is TRBV4-1, with D perhaps matching TRBD2 (5 bases). Trimming removed 4 bases at V and 6 bases at J, with 7 bases between. This CDR3 has 12 residues. The germline V gene encodes CDR1 MGHRA and CDR2 YSYEKL.

The chain couples TRBV6-1 to TRBJ2-1, with no clear D. The CDR3 totals 15 residues. Germline V lookup: CDR1 MNHNS, CDR2 SASEGT. The V and J ends lost 4 bases and 0 bases respectively, with 10 bases between them. The CDR3 bases are TGTGCCAGCAGTGCTGGACGCCTCTCCTACAATGAGCAGTTCTTC. The encoded protein is CASSAGRLSYNEQFF.

In its sample, this clone was seen once. This chain links TRBV6-1 with TRBJ2-7, with no clear D. Trimming took off 0 bases at V and 0 bases at J, with 6 bases between the two ends. The CDR3 has 14 amino acids. Germline V gene sequence: CDR1 MNHNS, CDR2 SASEGT. The CDR3 DNA reads TGTGCCAGCAGTGAAGCTGACCCCTCCTACGAGCAGTACTTC. Its translation is CASSEADPSYEQYF.

CDR3 sequence reads: CASSLVEGYGYTF. Here the CDR3 DNA reads TGTGCCAGCAGCTTGGTTGAGGGTTATGGCTACACCTTC. The chain combines TRBV5-4 with TRBJ1-2; D gene uncertain. CDR1 and CDR2 from the germline V gene are SGHNT and YYREEE (reference sequence). The CDR3 sequence is 13 residues long. V shed 0 bases and J shed 5 bases, with 8 bases lying between them.

Worth noting for this clone: At one boundary the junction diverges from the germline segment, which might be a read error. The same CDR3 can be traced to other DNA sequences in this sample. The CDR3 DNA follows: TGTGCCAGCAGTTGCCCTGGGGCGACAGTAATTGCCGGTAGCTACACTTTC. Translation gives CASSCPGATVIAGSYTF. V usage is TRBV6-9 and J usage is TRBJ1-2, with D possibly matching TRBD1 (5 bases). CDR3 length: 17 amino acids. The germline V gene has CDR1 MNHGY and CDR2 SVAAGI.

This clone was found once. The chain couples TRBV5-6 to TRBJ1-1, with D possibly matching TRBD1 (5 bases). The CDR3 sequence is 15 residues long. The germline CDR1 and CDR2 sequences are SGHDT and YYEEEE. V lost 2 bases and J 4 bases, leaving 15 bases between the germline ends. CDR3 sequence: CASSFEGVGGTEAFF. CDR3 sequence (DNA): TGTGCCAGCAGCTTCGAGGGAGTTGGGGGCACTGAAGCTTTCTTT.

The chain carries TRBV10-2 and TRBJ2-2; no clear D. CDR1 WSHSY and CDR2 SAAADI come from the germline V gene. The CDR3 runs to 12 residues. V was clipped by 4 bases and J by 5 bases, with 5 bases between them. CDR3 amino acids: CASSVETGELFF. The CDR3 DNA is TGCGCCAGCAGTGTGGAGACCGGGGAGCTGTTTTTT.

The chain links TRBV6-5 to TRBJ2-5; either TRBD1 or TRBD2 may supply D (5 bases each). Trimming removed 0 bases at V and 4 bases at J, with 12 bases between. Germline V gene data show CDR1 as MNHEY and CDR2 as SVGAGI. The CDR3 spans 15 residues. The CDR3 bases are TGTGCCAGCAGTTACTCGAATAGGGGAGTAGAGACCCAGTACTTC. This codes for CASSYSNRGVETQYF.

This clone was seen more than once but under ten times. The rearrangement joins TRBV5-4 to TRBJ1-2; weak D call: TRBD1 (5 bases). V lost 0 bases to trimming and J lost 3 bases, with 6 bases between them. This CDR3 contains 13 residues. Germline V gene lookup returns CDR1 SGHNT and CDR2 YYREEE (reference sequence). The CDR3 DNA reads as TGTGCCAGCAGCTTGGAGGGGTACTATGGCTACACCTTC. Protein sequence: CASSLEGYYGYTF. Variable domain in full (rest from reference TRBV5-4 and TRBJ1-2): ETGVTQSPTHLIKTRGQQVTLRCSSQSGHNTVSWYQQALGQGPQFIFQYYREEENGRGNFPPRFSGLQFPNYSSELNVNALELDDSALYLCASSLEGYYGYTFGSGTRLTVV.

This clone occurred once. This sequence joins TRBV6-5 and TRBJ2-1, with D maybe TRBD1 (5 bases). Trimming took off 0 bases at V and 8 bases at J, with 14 bases between the two ends. CDR1 and CDR2 from the germline V gene are MNHEY and SVGAGI. The CDR3 is made up of 15 amino acids. In DNA, the CDR3 is TGTGCCAGCAGTTACTCCACATGGGGCCGGGATGAGCAGTTCTTC. This codes for CASSYSTWGRDEQFF.

The chain uses TRBV2 and TRBJ1-4; D remains unclear. This CDR3 comprises 16 residues. Germline V CDR1 and CDR2: SNHLY, FYNNEI. Trimming pared 4 bases from V and 0 bases from J, leaving 12 bases between. DNA of the CDR3: TGTGCCAGCAGTGGTAGAACACCAGCAACTAATGAAAAACTGTTTTTT. This gives the protein CASSGRTPATNEKLFF.

This clone was recorded a few times. In DNA form, the CDR3 reads TGTGCCAGCAGTGAGGCGGAAGGGACTAGCAATCAGCCCCAGCATTTT. Amino acids: CASSEAEGTSNQPQHF. The chain uses TRBV6-1 and TRBJ1-5, with a possible D match to TRBD1 (5 bases). The V end lost 3 bases, the J end lost 0 bases, and 12 bases lay between the germline ends. Germline CDR1 and CDR2: MNHNS and SASEGT. This CDR3 is 16 amino acids long.

This clone appeared a single time. J is TRBJ1-2 and V is TRBV5-4; unclear D gene. Between the trimmed V and J ends, which lost 0 bases and 2 bases, there was a span of 8 bases. The germline V gene has CDR1 SGHNT and CDR2 YYREEE (reference sequence). The CDR3 is 14 amino acids. CDR3 sequence: CASSLVQENYGYTF. The CDR3 DNA reads as TGTGCCAGCAGCTTGGTCCAAGAGAACTATGGCTACACCTTC.

V and J are TRBV25-1 and TRBJ1-2; no firm D call. Germline loops: CDR1 MGHDK, CDR2 SYGVNS. Deletions cut 2 bases from V and 6 bases from J, with 10 bases between. The CDR3 is 13 amino acids. CDR3 residues: CASSEPVVDGYTF. The CDR3 region has the DNA TGTGCCAGCAGTGAACCGGTGGTAGATGGCTACACCTTC.

The rearrangement uses TRBV7-9 and TRBJ1-1; D gene uncertain. V was trimmed by 1 base and J by 1 base, leaving 7 bases between them. Per the germline V gene, CDR1 is SEHNR and CDR2 is FQNEAQ (reference sequence). CDR3 length: 14 residues. CDR3 amino acids: CASSLGIGNTEAFF. The CDR3 DNA sequence: TGTGCCAGCAGCTTAGGGATAGGGAACACTGAAGCTTTCTTT.

This chain uses TRBV28 with TRBJ2-5; 7 nucleotides align to TRBD1. CDR3 length: 15 residues. In germline, CDR1 is MDHEN, CDR2 SYDVKM. The V gene end was trimmed by 6 bases and the J gene end by 2 bases; junction bases not matched to a gene: 9. CDR3 nucleotide sequence: TGTGCCAGCAGAACACACAGGGGCGCTCAAGAGACCCAGTACTTC. This codes for CASRTHRGAQETQYF.

This rearrangement joins TRBV30 to TRBJ1-5; no firm D call. V gave up 0 bases and J gave up 2 bases, with 5 bases separating them. Germline V gives CDR1 GTSNPN, CDR2 SVGIG (reference sequence). The CDR3 sequence is 13 residues long. This CDR3 reads CAWSVRGNQPQHF. CDR3 sequence (DNA): TGTGCCTGGAGTGTCCGGGGCAATCAGCCCCAGCATTTT. Full variable domain (remainder filled in from reference TRBV30 and TRBJ1-5): SQTIHQWPATLVQPVGSPLSLECTVEGTSNPNLYWYRQAAGRGLQLLFYSVGIGQISSEVPQNLSASRPQDRQFILSSKKLLLSDSGFYLCAWSVRGNQPQHFGDGTRLSIL.

The chain carries TRBV9 and TRBJ1-1, with TRBD1 as a possible D gene (6 bases). This CDR3 has 15 residues. Trimming took off 4 bases at V and 4 bases at J, with 17 bases between the two ends. Looked up from germline, CDR1 is SGDLS and CDR2 is YYNGEE. CDR3 sequence: CASSTRGGLGTEAFF. As DNA, the CDR3 is TGTGCCAGCAGCACCAGAGGGGGGCTGGGCACTGAAGCTTTCTTT.

This chain links TRBV2 with TRBJ1-1; no clear D gene. The CDR3 runs to 14 residues. From germline, CDR1 is SNHLY and CDR2 FYNNEI. The germline V and J ends were trimmed by 6 bases and 2 bases, with 13 bases remaining between them. The CDR3 region has the DNA TGTGCCAGCAGAATGGGTTCGATAAACACTGAAGCTTTCTTT. It encodes CASRMGSINTEAFF. The variable domain in full, with the rest retrieved from reference TRBV2 and TRBJ1-1, is EPEVTQTPSHQVTQMGQEVILRCVPISNHLYFYWYRQILGQKVEFLVSFYNNEISEKSEIFDDQFSVERPDGSNFTLKIRSTKLEDSAMYFCASRMGSINTEAFFGQGTRLTVV.